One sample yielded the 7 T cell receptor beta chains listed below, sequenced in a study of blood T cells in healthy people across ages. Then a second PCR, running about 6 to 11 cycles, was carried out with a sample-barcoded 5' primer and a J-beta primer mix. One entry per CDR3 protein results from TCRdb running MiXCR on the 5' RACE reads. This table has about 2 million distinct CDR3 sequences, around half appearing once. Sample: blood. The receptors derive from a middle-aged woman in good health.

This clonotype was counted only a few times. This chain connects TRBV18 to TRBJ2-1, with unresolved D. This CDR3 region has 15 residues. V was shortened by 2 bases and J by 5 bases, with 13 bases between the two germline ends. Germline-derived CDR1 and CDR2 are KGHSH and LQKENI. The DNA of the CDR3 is TGTGCCAGCTCACCAAAGACGGCGGCCAACAATGAGCAGTTCTTC. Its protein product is CASSPKTAANNEQFF.

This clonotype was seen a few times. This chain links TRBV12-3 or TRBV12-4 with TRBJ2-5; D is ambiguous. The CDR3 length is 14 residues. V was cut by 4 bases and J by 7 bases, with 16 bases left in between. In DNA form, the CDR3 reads TGTGCCAGCAGTTCGTCGTCAGAAGCTGGGACCCAGTACTTC. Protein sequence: CASSSSSEAGTQYF.

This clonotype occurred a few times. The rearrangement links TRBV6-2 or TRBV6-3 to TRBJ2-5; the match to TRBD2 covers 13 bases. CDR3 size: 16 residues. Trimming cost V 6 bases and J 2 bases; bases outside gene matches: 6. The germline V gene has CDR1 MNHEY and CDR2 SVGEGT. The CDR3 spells CASRRTSGGLQETQYF. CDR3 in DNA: TGTGCCAGCAGGCGGACTAGCGGGGGACTTCAAGAGACCCAGTACTTC.

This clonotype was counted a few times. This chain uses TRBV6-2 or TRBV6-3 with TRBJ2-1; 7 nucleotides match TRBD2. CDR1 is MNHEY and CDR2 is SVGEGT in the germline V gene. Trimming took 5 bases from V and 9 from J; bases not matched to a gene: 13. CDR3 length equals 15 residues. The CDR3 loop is CASSRSGTTLGEQFF. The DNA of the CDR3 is TGTGCCAGCAGTCGGTCCGGGACTACTTTGGGTGAGCAGTTCTTC.

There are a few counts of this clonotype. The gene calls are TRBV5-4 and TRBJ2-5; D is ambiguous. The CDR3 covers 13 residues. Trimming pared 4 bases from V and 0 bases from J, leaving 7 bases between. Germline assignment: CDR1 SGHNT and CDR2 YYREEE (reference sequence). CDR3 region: CASSSVHQETQYF. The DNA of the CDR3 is TGTGCCAGCAGCAGTGTTCACCAAGAGACCCAGTACTTC.

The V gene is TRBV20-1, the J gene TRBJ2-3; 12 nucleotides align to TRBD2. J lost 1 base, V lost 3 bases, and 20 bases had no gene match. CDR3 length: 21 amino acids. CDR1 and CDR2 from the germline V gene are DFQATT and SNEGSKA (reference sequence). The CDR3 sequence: CSARPSRAVSSGGERTDTQYF. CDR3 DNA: TGCAGTGCTAGGCCCTCAAGGGCAGTGTCTAGCGGGGGGGAGCGCACAGATACGCAGTATTTT.

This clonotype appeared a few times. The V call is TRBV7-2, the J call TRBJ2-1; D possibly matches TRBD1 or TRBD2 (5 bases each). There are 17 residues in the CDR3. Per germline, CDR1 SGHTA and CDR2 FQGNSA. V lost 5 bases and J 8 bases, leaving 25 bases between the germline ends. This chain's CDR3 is CASSLGTGRRRFDEQFF. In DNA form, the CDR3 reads TGTGCCAGCAGCCTCGGGACCGGACGGAGGAGGTTCGATGAGCAGTTCTTC.